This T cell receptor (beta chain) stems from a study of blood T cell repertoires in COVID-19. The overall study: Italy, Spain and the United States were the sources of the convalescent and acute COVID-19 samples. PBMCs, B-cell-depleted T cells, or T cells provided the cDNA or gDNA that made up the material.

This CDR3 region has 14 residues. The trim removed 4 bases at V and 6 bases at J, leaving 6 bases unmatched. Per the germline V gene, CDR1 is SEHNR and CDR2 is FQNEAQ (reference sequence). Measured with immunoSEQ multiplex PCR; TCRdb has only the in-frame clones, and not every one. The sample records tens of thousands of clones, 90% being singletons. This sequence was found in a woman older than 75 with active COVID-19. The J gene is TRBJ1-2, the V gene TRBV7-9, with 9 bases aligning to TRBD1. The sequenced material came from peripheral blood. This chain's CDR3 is CASSWGQGMNGYTF. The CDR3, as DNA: TGTGCCAGCAGCTGGGGACAGGGAATGAATGGCTACACCTTC.